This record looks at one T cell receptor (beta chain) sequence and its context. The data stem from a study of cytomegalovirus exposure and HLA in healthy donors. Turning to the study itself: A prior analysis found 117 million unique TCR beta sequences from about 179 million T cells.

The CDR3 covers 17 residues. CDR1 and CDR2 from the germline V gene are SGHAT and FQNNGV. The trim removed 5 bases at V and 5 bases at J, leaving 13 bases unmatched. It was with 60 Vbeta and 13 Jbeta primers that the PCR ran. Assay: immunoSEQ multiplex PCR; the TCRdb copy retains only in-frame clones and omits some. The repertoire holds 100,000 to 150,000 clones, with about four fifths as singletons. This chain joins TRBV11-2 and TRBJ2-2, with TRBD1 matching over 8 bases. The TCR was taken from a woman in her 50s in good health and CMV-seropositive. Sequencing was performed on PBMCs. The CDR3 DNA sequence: TGTGCCAGCAGCCCAACCTCTATAAGACAGGGGACCGGGGAGCTGTTTTTT. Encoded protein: CASSPTSIRQGTGELFF.